This T cell receptor (beta chain) was retrieved from a study of shared clonotypes between healthy human individuals. Assay: immunoSEQ multiplex PCR; the TCRdb copy retains only in-frame clones and omits some. The table records under 650,000 clones, 90% to 97% of them present only once. The CDR3 spans 16 residues. Germline CDR1 is LNHDA and CDR2 is SQIVND (reference sequence). The V end lost 5 bases, the J end lost 3 bases, and 17 bases lay between the germline ends. This chain joins TRBV19 and TRBJ2-1, with D perhaps matching TRBD2 (5 bases). Sequences were obtained from naive CD4+ T cells sorted from blood. The subset denotes: CD45RA+ positively selected. This sequence originates from a woman under 40 in good health. CDR3: CASSAITRVVYNEQFF. For the CDR3, the DNA is TGTGCCAGTAGTGCCATAACGAGGGTTGTCTACAATGAGCAGTTCTTC.